This entry lists 27 T cell receptor beta chains sequenced from one sample in a study of blood T cell repertoires in COVID-19. Generated by immunoSEQ multiplex PCR, the TCRdb table keeps only in-frame clones and is missing some. The sample has fewer than 200,000 clones; about 72% are singletons. Sequencing input: PBMCs or T cells enriched from blood (not recorded which). The receptor set was obtained from a woman in her 50s who had recovered from COVID-19.

The chain's CDR3 is CASSQAGTANYGYTF. For the CDR3, the DNA is TGCGCCAGCAGCCAAGCTGGGACAGCTAACTATGGCTACACCTTC. The rearrangement joins TRBV4-3 to TRBJ1-2, with 7 bases lining up with TRBD1. Germline values: CDR1 LGHNA, CDR2 YSLEER. The trim removed 1 base at V and 0 bases at J, leaving 2 bases unmatched. The CDR3 runs to 15 residues.

This clone was seen a handful of times. The chain has TRBV5-1 and TRBJ2-7, with 7 bases matching TRBD2. Germline CDR1 SGHRS, CDR2 YFSETQ. V lost 4 bases and J lost 2; bases outside the gene matches: 9. CDR3 length: 15 residues. CDR3 in amino acids: CASSPELALTYEQYF. The CDR3 nucleotides read TGCGCCAGCAGCCCCGAACTAGCGCTAACCTACGAGCAGTACTTC.

This chain connects TRBV18 to TRBJ2-3, with a tentative D call TRBD2 (5 bases). V lost 4 bases to trimming and J lost 6 bases, with 14 bases between them. CDR1 KGHSH and CDR2 LQKENI come from the germline V gene. This CDR3 spans 14 amino acids. The CDR3 sequence is CASSLHGDSDTQYF. The CDR3 DNA follows: TGTGCCAGCTCACTTCACGGGGATTCGGATACGCAGTATTTT.

V is TRBV18 and J is TRBJ1-1; tentatively, D is TRBD1 (5 bases). From germline, CDR1 is KGHSH and CDR2 LQKENI. V was clipped by 1 base and J by 4 bases, with 13 bases between them. The length of the CDR3 is 15 residues. For the CDR3, the DNA is TGTGCCAGCTCACCACTACGGGGGGAGGGCACTGAAGCTTTCTTT. It codes for CASSPLRGEGTEAFF.

This clone was seen only once. The CDR3 reads CASSSQNTETPYEQYF. CDR3 coding DNA: TGTGCCAGCAGTTCACAAAACACCGAAACCCCCTACGAGCAGTACTTC. The gene calls are TRBV27 and TRBJ2-7; D unresolved. V lost 4 bases and J 2 bases, leaving 18 bases between the germline ends. Germline-derived CDR1 and CDR2 are MNHEY and SMNVEV (reference sequence). The CDR3 has 16 residues.

This chain connects TRBV27 to TRBJ2-7; D unresolved. Trimming shortened V by 2 bases and J by 1 base, and 9 bases separated the two germline ends. The CDR3 is 14 residues long. The germline gives CDR1 MNHEY, CDR2 SMNVEV (reference sequence). CDR3 in DNA: TGTGCCAGCAGTTTAAGACTTAATTCCTACGAGCAGTACTTC. Amino acid sequence: CASSLRLNSYEQYF.

This clone was recorded a few times. The genes are TRBV4-3 and TRBJ1-2; no clear D. Deletions cut 5 bases from V and 1 base from J, with 8 bases between. Germline loops: CDR1 LGHNA, CDR2 YSLEER. The CDR3 extends over 13 amino acids. CDR3 sequence (DNA): TGCGCCAGCAGCAACGGGTATAACTATGGCTACACCTTC. Translated: CASSNGYNYGYTF.

V usage is TRBV5-1 and J usage is TRBJ2-3; no clear D. Trimming removed 8 bases at V and 0 bases at J, with 7 bases between. CDR1 SGHRS and CDR2 YFSETQ come from the germline V gene. There are 12 residues in the CDR3. DNA for the CDR3: TGCGCCAGTCACGGGAGCACAGATACGCAGTATTTT. Its translation is CASHGSTDTQYF.

The CDR3 region has the DNA TGTGCCAGCATTCCCACCGCCAGGGTCACTGAAGCTTTCTTT. This translates into CASIPTARVTEAFF. The rearrangement links TRBV6-5 to TRBJ1-1, with D maybe TRBD1 (5 bases). Germline CDR1 MNHEY, CDR2 SVGAGI. V lost 7 bases and J 4 bases, leaving 16 bases between the germline ends. The CDR3 contains 14 residues.

The chain links TRBV4-3 to TRBJ1-2; 10 bases are shared with TRBD1. The junction had 4 bases not matched to a gene; V was cut back by 4 bases and J by 8 bases. This CDR3 is built from 13 residues. Germline CDR1 reads LGHNA; CDR2 reads YSLEER. CDR3 residues: CASSPTGGLGYTF. CDR3 in DNA: TGCGCCAGCAGCCCGACAGGGGGCTTGGGCTACACCTTC.

This rearrangement joins TRBV19 to TRBJ2-1; a weak D match, TRBD1 (5 bases). The CDR3 spans 14 residues. V was pared by 10 bases and J by 4 bases, with 17 bases between. Germline CDR1 is LNHDA and CDR2 is SQIVND (reference sequence). This CDR3 is CATKTRQSYNEQFF. CDR3 coding DNA: TGTGCCACCAAGACCCGACAGAGTTACAATGAGCAGTTCTTC.

The chain joins TRBV10-3 to TRBJ2-2; TRBD1 agrees at 9 bases. J lost 3 bases, V lost 4 bases, and 6 bases had no gene match. In germline, CDR1 is ENHRY, CDR2 SYGVKD. This CDR3 comprises 16 residues. The CDR3 spells CAISGGQGLHTGELFF. CDR3 nucleotide sequence: TGTGCCATCAGTGGGGGACAGGGCTTACACACCGGGGAGCTGTTTTTT.

This rearrangement joins TRBV2 to TRBJ1-6, with TRBD1 matching over 9 bases. Germline trimming cut 10 bases from V and 9 bases from J; bases unmatched to any gene: 7. Germline V gene sequence: CDR1 SNHLY, CDR2 FYNNEI. The CDR3 loop spans 13 amino acids. CDR3: CATTTGGASPLHF. CDR3 DNA sequence: TGTGCCACCACGACAGGGGGTGCTTCACCCCTCCACTTT.

V and J are TRBV6-6 and TRBJ2-7; D is possibly TRBD1 (5 bases). This CDR3 region has 11 residues. Germline V lookup: CDR1 MNHNY, CDR2 SVGAGI (reference sequence). CDR3 coding DNA: TGTGCAATTAGGGGTATCTACGAGCAGTACTTC. It translates to CAIRGIYEQYF.

The genes are TRBV4-2 and TRBJ1-1; D not certain. The germline V gene has CDR1 LGHNA and CDR2 YNFKEQ. The CDR3 is 15 amino acids. The V end was cut by 0 bases, the J end by 0 bases, with 8 bases between. CDR3 residues: CASSQDAGVNTEAFF. In DNA, the CDR3 is TGTGCCAGCAGCCAAGATGCGGGCGTGAACACTGAAGCTTTCTTT.

This chain connects TRBV5-6 to TRBJ1-2, with a weak D call TRBD1 (6 bases). V lost 4 bases, J lost 7 bases, and 20 bases lay in between. This CDR3 contains 15 residues. CDR1 and CDR2 from the germline V gene are SGHDT and YYEEEE. CDR3 region: CASSLAFGGAGGYTF. CDR3 in DNA: TGTGCCAGCAGCCTAGCATTCGGGGGGGCCGGTGGCTACACCTTC.

The rearrangement joins TRBV9 to TRBJ2-1; 7 nucleotides match TRBD2. J lost 1 base, V lost 2 bases, and 6 bases had no gene match. CDR1 is SGDLS, CDR2 YYNGEE, per germline. The CDR3 is made up of 16 amino acids. CDR3: CASSVRSSGSYNEQFF. The DNA for the CDR3 is TGTGCCAGCAGCGTTCGCTCTAGCGGTTCCTACAATGAGCAGTTCTTC.

The chain combines TRBV4-1 with TRBJ1-3, with D possibly being TRBD1 (5 bases). From germline, CDR1 is MGHRA and CDR2 YSYEKL. Trimming stripped 2 bases from V and 0 bases from J, with 23 bases between. This CDR3 comprises 20 residues. As DNA, the CDR3 is TGCGCCAGCAGCCAACCGCGAGGGAGGAGAGCGGGGGGCTCTGGAAACACCATATATTTT. It encodes CASSQPRGRRAGGSGNTIYF.

The gene calls are TRBV5-1 and TRBJ2-5, with D maybe TRBD1 (5 bases). The length of the CDR3 is 16 residues. With 1 base removed from V and 1 base from J, the gap between germline ends came to 14 bases. Germline CDR1 SGHRS, CDR2 YFSETQ. CDR3 in DNA: TGCGCCAGCAGCTTGAGGCCAGGGCAATCCCAAGAGACCCAGTACTTC. Translated, it gives CASSLRPGQSQETQYF.

V gene TRBV11-3 combines with J gene TRBJ2-7; D might be TRBD2 (5 bases). Germline CDR1 SGHNT, CDR2 YENEEA. V was pared by 5 bases and J by 9 bases, with 20 bases between. The CDR3 spans 14 residues. CDR3 loop: CASSPRRGEGRQYF. Written as DNA, the CDR3 is TGTGCCAGCAGCCCCCGGCGTGGTGAGGGTCGGCAGTACTTC.

The chain uses TRBV11-2 and TRBJ1-1; a weak D match, TRBD1 (5 bases). Germline V gene lookup returns CDR1 SGHAT and CDR2 FQNNGV. The V and J ends lost 0 bases and 5 bases respectively, with 7 bases between them. The CDR3 runs to 13 residues. The CDR3 nucleotides are TGTGCCAGCAGCTTAGATGGGGGGACTGAAGCTTTCTTT. This codes for CASSLDGGTEAFF.

The chain carries TRBV6-6 and TRBJ1-2; 9 bases are a match to TRBD1. With 2 bases clipped from V and 6 bases from J, the junction kept 4 bases outside the gene matches. The CDR3 runs to 14 residues. Germline values: CDR1 MNHNY, CDR2 SVGAGI (reference sequence). CDR3 nucleotide sequence: TGTGCCAGCAGTTACGCACAGGGGGCTAATGGCTACACCTTC. Translating gives CASSYAQGANGYTF.

A remark on this clone: Sequence at one end of the junction differs from germline and may be a read error. This chain uses TRBV2 with TRBJ2-5, with D perhaps matching TRBD1 (6 bases). CDR1 SNHLY and CDR2 FYNNEI come from the germline V gene. This CDR3 spans 13 amino acids. CDR3 nucleotides: TGTGCCAGCAGTCGGGACACCCAAGGGACCCAGTACTTC. It codes for CASSRDTQGTQYF.

The rearrangement links TRBV28 to TRBJ1-5; tentative D call: TRBD1 (6 bases). The germline gives CDR1 MDHEN, CDR2 SYDVKM. This CDR3 is 16 amino acids long. V lost 4 bases to trimming and J lost 0 bases, with 13 bases between them. The CDR3 coding sequence is TGTGCCAGCAGTTCGTCCGGACAGTATAGCAATCAGCCCCAGCATTTT. It encodes CASSSSGQYSNQPQHF.

This sequence joins TRBV9 and TRBJ2-1; D not resolved. V lost 3 bases to trimming and J lost 7 bases, with 5 bases between them. There are 11 residues in the CDR3. Germline-derived CDR1 and CDR2 are SGDLS and YYNGEE. Written as DNA, the CDR3 is TGTGCCAGCAGCGCTCGGAATGAGCAGTTCTTC. Protein sequence: CASSARNEQFF.

V and J are TRBV7-8 and TRBJ1-2; tentatively, D is TRBD1 (5 bases). CDR3 length: 14 residues. Germline values: CDR1 SGHVS, CDR2 FQNEAQ. The V gene lost 2 bases and the J gene lost 4 bases, with 11 bases spanning the gap. The chain's CDR3 is CASSLISQGYGYTF. CDR3 coding DNA: TGTGCCAGCAGCTTAATATCCCAGGGCTATGGCTACACCTTC.

The genes are TRBV4-3 and TRBJ2-3, with TRBD2 matching over 7 bases. This CDR3 has 17 residues. After removal of 2 bases from V and 5 bases from J, the junction contained 13 bases not matched to a gene. Germline values: CDR1 LGHNA, CDR2 YSLEER. The CDR3 reads CASSQTSGGRAGDTQYF. In DNA, the CDR3 is TGCGCCAGCAGCCAAACTTCCGGGGGGAGGGCCGGAGATACGCAGTATTTT.